These 31 T cell receptor beta chains were sequenced from one sample in a study of cytomegalovirus exposure and HLA in healthy donors. The PCR ran on 60 Vbeta and 13 Jbeta primers. Assay used: immunoSEQ multiplex PCR; TCRdb lists only in-frame clones, some missing. The sample lists around 160,000 clones; 78% were seen once. Source material: PBMCs. Source of these receptors: a male donor in good health and CMV-seronegative.

The J gene is TRBJ2-3, the V gene TRBV30; the match to TRBD2 covers 11 bases. This CDR3 is 15 amino acids long. CDR1 and CDR2 from the germline V gene are GTSNPN and SVGIG (reference sequence). The J segment lost 5 bases and the V segment lost 4 bases, leaving 8 bases of the junction unmatched. The CDR3 spells CAWTNKGLAGDTQYF. For the CDR3, the DNA is TGTGCCTGGACAAATAAAGGACTAGCGGGAGATACGCAGTATTTT. Together with reference TRBV30 and TRBJ2-3, the CDR3 gives the full variable domain: SQTIHQWPATLVQPVGSPLSLECTVEGTSNPNLYWYRQAAGRGLQLLFYSVGIGQISSEVPQNLSASRPQDRQFILSSKKLLLSDSGFYLCAWTNKGLAGDTQYFGPGTRLTVL.

The chain recombines TRBV6-5 with TRBJ2-1; TRBD2 might be the D (6 bases). The germline V gene encodes CDR1 MNHEY and CDR2 SVGAGI. Trimming shortened V by 0 bases and J by 6 bases, and 15 bases separated the two germline ends. CDR3 length: 16 amino acids. CDR3 region: CASSYSRSSGLNEQFF. CDR3 DNA sequence: TGTGCCAGCAGTTACTCGAGGTCGAGCGGGCTCAATGAGCAGTTCTTC.

The gene calls are TRBV7-9 and TRBJ1-6; possible D gene TRBD1, 6 bases. This CDR3 is 13 amino acids long. Germline-derived CDR1 and CDR2 are SEHNR and FQNEAQ (reference sequence). With 5 bases removed from V and 13 bases from J, the gap between germline ends came to 15 bases. The CDR3 is CASSRDTQGPLHF. Written as DNA, the CDR3 is TGTGCCAGCAGCCGGGACACCCAGGGCCCCCTCCACTTT. The full variable domain, rest sourced from reference TRBV7-9 and TRBJ1-6, is DTGVSQNPRHKITKRGQNVTFRCDPISEHNRLYWYRQTLGQGPEFLTYFQNEAQLEKSRLLSDRFSAERPKGSFSTLEIQRTEQGDSAMYLCASSRDTQGPLHFGNGTRLTVT.

The CDR3 sequence is CASSQGWAQGGWSNQPQHF. CDR3 nucleotide sequence: TGCGCCAGCAGCCAAGGGTGGGCCCAGGGGGGTTGGAGCAATCAGCCCCAGCATTTT. This chain joins TRBV4-3 and TRBJ1-5; 7 positions agree with TRBD1. In germline, CDR1 is LGHNA, CDR2 YSLEER. The CDR3 spans 19 residues. V shed 1 base and J 1 base; nucleotides not matched to a gene: 13.

A single count supports this clone. This sequence joins TRBV2 and TRBJ2-3, with 7 positions matching TRBD2. The CDR3 is made up of 13 amino acids. Germline-derived CDR1 and CDR2 are SNHLY and FYNNEI. V gave up 8 bases and J gave up 2 bases; unmatched junction bases: 4. The CDR3 sequence is CASQRGFTDTQYF. In DNA, the CDR3 is TGTGCCAGCCAGCGGGGATTCACAGATACGCAGTATTTT. The variable domain in full, completed from reference TRBV2 and TRBJ2-3, reads EPEVTQTPSHQVTQMGQEVILRCVPISNHLYFYWYRQILGQKVEFLVSFYNNEISEKSEIFDDQFSVERPDGSNFTLKIRSTKLEDSAMYFCASQRGFTDTQYFGPGTRLTVL.

The CDR3 DNA reads TGTGCCAGCACTCCGAGACCGGGACTAGCGGGAGAGCAGTACTTC. It codes for CASTPRPGLAGEQYF. V gene TRBV28 combines with J gene TRBJ2-7; 13 nucleotides align to TRBD2. The CDR3 has 15 residues. With 7 bases clipped from V and 7 bases from J, the junction kept 10 bases outside the gene matches. In germline, CDR1 is MDHEN, CDR2 SYDVKM. Full variable domain (rest looked up from reference TRBV28 and TRBJ2-7): DVKVTQSSRYLVKRTGEKVFLECVQDMDHENMFWYRQDPGLGLRLIYFSYDVKMKEKGDIPEGYSVSREKKERFSLILESASTNQTSMYLCASTPRPGLAGEQYFGPGTRLTVT.

The chain employs TRBV19 and TRBJ2-3, with 9 positions matching TRBD2. The trim removed 5 bases at V and 2 bases at J, leaving 8 bases unmatched. The CDR3 runs 16 residues. Germline assignment: CDR1 LNHDA and CDR2 SQIVND (reference sequence). In DNA form, the CDR3 reads TGTGCCAGTAGTCCCTCCCTAGCGGGAATCACAGATACGCAGTATTTT. Its translation is CASSPSLAGITDTQYF.

The rearrangement uses TRBV4-1 and TRBJ1-3; D is possibly TRBD1 (6 bases). Between the trimmed V and J ends, which lost 4 bases and 4 bases, there was a span of 11 bases. The CDR3 contains 14 residues. The germline gives CDR1 MGHRA, CDR2 YSYEKL. The CDR3 loop is CASSLQGLGNTIYF. The CDR3, as DNA: TGCGCCAGCAGCCTACAGGGTTTGGGAAACACCATATATTTT.

The J gene is TRBJ2-7, the V gene TRBV7-2; D perhaps matches TRBD1 (6 bases). There are 16 residues in the CDR3. The V gene lost 5 bases and the J gene lost 0 bases, with 17 bases spanning the gap. Germline values: CDR1 SGHTA, CDR2 FQGNSA. CDR3 loop: CASSIDGTTISYEQYF. As DNA, the CDR3 is TGTGCCAGCAGCATAGACGGGACAACGATCTCCTACGAGCAGTACTTC.

This chain links TRBV10-3 with TRBJ2-2; D not resolved. Germline V lookup: CDR1 ENHRY, CDR2 SYGVKD. This CDR3 region has 14 residues. Between the trimmed V and J ends, which lost 0 bases and 5 bases, there was a span of 7 bases. Here the CDR3 DNA reads TGTGCCATCAGTGAGTCGATTGCGACCGGGGAGCTGTTTTTT. Its protein product is CAISESIATGELFF.

This sequence joins TRBV7-2 and TRBJ2-3, with no clear D. Germline lookup yields CDR1 SGHTA and CDR2 FQGNSA. The CDR3 spans 12 residues. V lost 5 bases and J 1 base, leaving 4 bases between the germline ends. The DNA for the CDR3 is TGTGCCAGCAGCCCTCGCACAGATACGCAGTATTTT. Translation: CASSPRTDTQYF.

DNA for the CDR3: TGTGCCAGCAGCCTAGGACAAGGCACAGATACGCAGTATTTT. Encoded protein: CASSLGQGTDTQYF. The chain is built from TRBV6-5 and TRBJ2-3; tentative D call: TRBD1 (5 bases). V lost 6 bases, J lost 1 base, and 11 bases lay in between. The CDR3 loop spans 14 amino acids. Germline CDR1 MNHEY, CDR2 SVGAGI.

This rearrangement joins TRBV5-6 to TRBJ2-1, with a weak D call TRBD2 (7 bases). The CDR3 runs 16 residues. Germline assignment: CDR1 SGHDT and CDR2 YYEEEE. Trimming left V 1 base short and J 7 bases short, with 18 bases between. CDR3 sequence: CASSLLVGGALNEQFF. The CDR3 nucleotides are TGTGCCAGCAGCTTGTTAGTTGGGGGGGCGTTGAATGAGCAGTTCTTC.

This clone was detected only once. The chain carries TRBV5-1 and TRBJ2-5, with D tentatively TRBD1 (5 bases). The DNA end is a closer match to TRBJ2-7, so the J assignment may be wrong. The CDR3 spans 14 residues. In germline, CDR1 is SGHRS, CDR2 YFSETQ. The CDR3, as DNA: TGCGCCAGCAGCTTGAGGGGCCCGGCCTACGAGCAGTACTTC. It yields the protein CASSLRGPAYEQYF.

The sample holds a few counts of this clone. V and J are TRBV14 and TRBJ1-2; TRBD1 agrees at 7 bases. Germline-derived CDR1 and CDR2 are SGHDN and FVKESK. After removal of 4 bases from V and 3 bases from J, the junction contained 2 bases not matched to a gene. The CDR3 has 13 amino acids. The CDR3 nucleotides are TGTGCCAGCAGCCCCGGGACAGACTATGGCTACACCTTC. Protein sequence: CASSPGTDYGYTF. The full variable domain, in which reference TRBV14 and TRBJ1-2 provide the parts outside the CDR3, is EAGVTQFPSHSVIEKGQTVTLRCDPISGHDNLYWYRRVMGKEIKFLLHFVKESKQDESGMPNNRFLAERTGGTYSTLKVQPAELEDSGVYFCASSPGTDYGYTFGSGTRLTVV.

The chain employs TRBV28 and TRBJ2-2; 9 bases are a match to TRBD2. The CDR3 covers 16 residues. Germline-derived CDR1 and CDR2 are MDHEN and SYDVKM. The J segment lost 5 bases and the V segment lost 7 bases, leaving 11 bases of the junction unmatched. CDR3 coding DNA: TGTGCCAGCACCCTGGGTAGCGGGAGTGGTACCGGGGAGCTGTTTTTT. This codes for CASTLGSGSGTGELFF.

The rearrangement links TRBV5-1 to TRBJ2-5; 8 nucleotides line up with TRBD1. V lost 0 bases, J lost 3 bases, and 4 bases stayed unmatched. Germline V gene data show CDR1 as SGHRS and CDR2 as YFSETQ. CDR3 length: 15 amino acids. CDR3 nucleotides: TGCGCCAGCAGCTTGGCCGGGACAGGTGAAGAGACCCAGTACTTC. As protein: CASSLAGTGEETQYF.

The chain carries TRBV11-1 and TRBJ2-7; TRBD1 is a possible D gene (6 bases). CDR1 and CDR2 from the germline V gene are SGHAT and FQDESV (reference sequence). This CDR3 contains 12 residues. V lost 6 bases and J lost 3, with 9 bases in between. The CDR3 bases are TGTGCCAGCAGTCAACAGGGCTACGAGCAGTACTTC. Translating gives CASSQQGYEQYF.

V usage is TRBV19 and J usage is TRBJ2-7; 10 positions agree with TRBD1. V lost 2 bases to trimming and J lost 5 bases; unmatched junction nucleotides: 6. Germline CDR1 is LNHDA and CDR2 is SQIVND (reference sequence). The CDR3 runs 15 residues. The CDR3 nucleotides read TGTGCCAGTAGTATAAGGGGGACAGGGGAGAACGAGCAGTACTTC. It specifies CASSIRGTGENEQYF.

In this sample, this clone turned up once. V gene TRBV25-1 combines with J gene TRBJ1-2, with 7 nucleotides matching TRBD1. V lost 4 bases to trimming and J lost 5 bases; unmatched junction nucleotides: 13. The CDR3 consists of 16 residues. CDR1 and CDR2 (germline): MGHDK, SYGVNS. This CDR3 is CASSAGGQGYIYGYTF. The CDR3 coding sequence is TGTGCCAGCAGTGCAGGGGGGCAGGGTTATATATATGGCTACACCTTC.

This clone was detected only once. V gene TRBV11-2 combines with J gene TRBJ1-3; no definite D call. The CDR3 runs to 16 residues. From germline, CDR1 is SGHAT and CDR2 FQNNGV. V was shortened by 6 bases and J by 3 bases, with 18 bases between the two germline ends. CDR3 DNA: TGTGCCAGCAGATCAAATTTGGGCGCAAGTGGAAACACCATATATTTT. Its protein product is CASRSNLGASGNTIYF.

The J gene is TRBJ2-5, the V gene TRBV7-8; the match to TRBD2 covers 12 bases. This CDR3 spans 17 amino acids. Germline V gene lookup returns CDR1 SGHVS and CDR2 FQNEAQ. The ends lost 6 bases at V and 5 bases at J; junction bases unmatched: 13. The CDR3 sequence is CASSLPGLAGGLETQYF. CDR3 coding DNA: TGTGCCAGCAGTCTCCCGGGACTAGCGGGTGGTTTGGAGACCCAGTACTTC. Full variable domain (rest looked up from reference TRBV7-8 and TRBJ2-5): GAGVSQSPRYKVAKRGQDVALRCDPISGHVSLFWYQQALGQGPEFLTYFQNEAQLDKSGLPSDRFFAERPEGSVSTLKIQRTQQEDSAVYLCASSLPGLAGGLETQYFGPGTRLLVL.

This chain joins TRBV6-5 and TRBJ2-7; D ambiguous. Trimming took off 2 bases at V and 6 bases at J, with 5 bases between the two ends. This CDR3 is built from 11 residues. Germline values: CDR1 MNHEY, CDR2 SVGAGI. Written as DNA, the CDR3 is TGTGCCAGCAGTTACGCAGGCGAGCAGTACTTC. Translation gives CASSYAGEQYF.

The rearrangement uses TRBV5-1 and TRBJ2-6; D might be TRBD2 (6 bases). Looked up from germline, CDR1 is SGHRS and CDR2 is YFSETQ. The CDR3 runs 17 residues. V was pared by 0 bases and J by 0 bases, with 10 bases between. CDR3: CASSLGGDSSGANVLTF. CDR3 bases: TGCGCCAGCAGCTTGGGGGGGGACTCCTCTGGGGCCAACGTCCTGACTTTC.

The chain employs TRBV7-9 and TRBJ2-2, with TRBD2 matching over 10 bases. Per the germline V gene, CDR1 is SEHNR and CDR2 is FQNEAQ (reference sequence). The CDR3 loop spans 16 amino acids. V shed 3 bases, J shed 2 bases, and the junction held 3 bases outside the gene matches. The CDR3 DNA sequence: TGTGCCAGCAGCTTCGCTAGCGGGAGTAACACCGGGGAGCTGTTTTTT. It codes for CASSFASGSNTGELFF.

V and J are TRBV7-6 and TRBJ1-4; 8 bases agree with TRBD1. Per germline, CDR1 SGHVS and CDR2 FNYEAQ. The CDR3 has 17 residues. Trimming removed 2 bases from V and 7 bases from J; junction bases left unmatched: 12. CDR3 bases: TGTGCCAGCAGCTTACGGACCGGACAGGGCACCAGTGAAAAACTGTTTTTT. Its translation is CASSLRTGQGTSEKLFF.

The chain's CDR3 is CASSLWLASGNTIYF. CDR3 bases: TGTGCCAGCAGTTTATGGTTGGCCTCTGGAAACACCATATATTTT. J is TRBJ1-3 and V is TRBV28, with D unclear. Trimming shortened V by 0 bases and J by 0 bases, and 6 bases separated the two germline ends. CDR3 length: 15 amino acids. Per the germline V gene, CDR1 is MDHEN and CDR2 is SYDVKM. Full variable domain (missing parts from reference TRBV28 and TRBJ1-3): DVKVTQSSRYLVKRTGEKVFLECVQDMDHENMFWYRQDPGLGLRLIYFSYDVKMKEKGDIPEGYSVSREKKERFSLILESASTNQTSMYLCASSLWLASGNTIYFGEGSWLTVV.

The genes are TRBV9 and TRBJ2-3, with D perhaps matching TRBD2 (6 bases). Germline lookup yields CDR1 SGDLS and CDR2 YYNGEE. The CDR3 consists of 14 residues. V was clipped by 0 bases and J by 4 bases, with 9 bases between them. CDR3 protein: CASSVVGGADTQYF. For the CDR3, the DNA is TGTGCCAGCAGCGTAGTAGGAGGGGCAGATACGCAGTATTTT.

The chain carries TRBV12-5 and TRBJ2-1, with D possibly matching TRBD2 (6 bases). The CDR3 is 14 residues long. CDR1 is LGHNT, CDR2 FRNRAP, per germline. The ends were cut back, 0 bases at V and 9 bases at J, with 12 bases in the middle. CDR3 protein: CASGLVGGRREQFF. For the CDR3, the DNA is TGTGCTAGTGGTTTGGTAGGAGGGAGGCGTGAGCAGTTCTTC.

This chain links TRBV5-1 with TRBJ2-1, with TRBD2 as a possible D gene (6 bases). The CDR3 sequence is 16 residues long. Germline CDR1 reads SGHRS; CDR2 reads YFSETQ. Trimming left V 0 bases short and J 1 base short, with 11 bases between. The CDR3 loop is CASSLVGGTSYNEQFF. The CDR3 DNA sequence: TGCGCCAGCAGCTTGGTAGGCGGGACTTCCTACAATGAGCAGTTCTTC.

V gene TRBV7-2 combines with J gene TRBJ2-3; D perhaps matches TRBD2 (5 bases). Germline CDR1 is SGHTA and CDR2 is FQGNSA. Between the trimmed V and J ends, which lost 3 bases and 6 bases, there was a span of 13 bases. This CDR3 spans 14 amino acids. The CDR3 bases are TGTGCCAGCAGCTTCTTCCCCCAGCGGGATACGCAGTATTTT. Translating it yields CASSFFPQRDTQYF.